The clone carrying this T cell receptor (beta chain) was observed a few times. Antigen: not known. These data belong to a study of identical twins. Study results and caveats: Cord blood beta clonotypes present at high abundance carried fewer insertions; no such pattern appeared in memory repertoires. Low generation-probability sequences were in excess among twin-shared out-of-frame alpha sequences.

CDR1 is SGHDN, CDR2 FVKESK, per germline. V trimming: 4 bases; J trimming: 9 bases; junction bases outside the gene matches: 9. This CDR3 contains 16 residues. A universal primer binding site was introduced by template switching. The final cDNA contained unique molecular identifiers. TCRdb redid the calling of the 5' RACE reads with MiXCR, one entry per CDR3 protein. The repertoire holds just under 650,000 distinct CDR3 sequences, with 7.1% as singletons. These data were likewise used in another study, on yellow fever vaccine responses in identical twins. That study adds: A vaccine T cell response that seemed partly convergent and partly personalized was reported in twins.

This clonotype originated in a woman younger than 30 in good health. The V gene is TRBV14, the J gene TRBJ2-1; 13 bases map to TRBD2. The specimen sequenced was PBMCs. The chain's CDR3 is CASSLWTSGSGSEQFF. DNA for the CDR3: TGTGCCAGCAGCCTATGGACTAGCGGGAGTGGAAGTGAGCAGTTCTTC.